The next 30 T cell receptor beta chains were all read from a single sample in a study of control samples from healthy donors and cancer patients. Using immunoSEQ multiplex PCR, the repertoire was profiled, and TCRdb retains in-frame clones only, with some absent. Here the sample spans 110,000 to 150,000 clones, about 90% being singletons. Sequencing was carried out using blood. The receptor source for this set is a man between 18 and 29 years old in good health.

This chain links TRBV5-4 with TRBJ2-2; TRBD1 or TRBD2 may be the D gene (5 bases each). The CDR3 runs to 15 residues. Deletions cut 4 bases from V and 2 bases from J, with 12 bases between. CDR1 and CDR2 (germline): SGHNT, YYREEE (reference sequence). CDR3 in DNA: TGTGCCAGCAGCGTGGGACCGATCAACACCGGGGAGCTGTTTTTT. Amino acids: CASSVGPINTGELFF.

The V call is TRBV6-1, the J call TRBJ2-7; unclear D gene. The V gene lost 3 bases and the J gene lost 0 bases, with 6 bases spanning the gap. Germline lookup yields CDR1 MNHNS and CDR2 SASEGT. This CDR3 is 13 amino acids long. This CDR3 is CASSDRISYEQYF. CDR3 nucleotides: TGTGCCAGCAGTGACAGAATCTCCTACGAGCAGTACTTC.

V usage is TRBV30 and J usage is TRBJ2-7, with unresolved D. CDR3 length: 13 residues. Deletions cut 4 bases from V and 2 bases from J, with 12 bases between. Germline CDR1 GTSNPN, CDR2 SVGIG (reference sequence). The CDR3: CAWTVSSPYEQYF. CDR3 DNA: TGTGCCTGGACCGTCAGCAGTCCCTACGAGCAGTACTTC.

DNA for the CDR3: TGTGCCAGTAGTAGCGGACAGGGGAATAATGAAAAACTGTTTTTT. Translated, it gives CASSSGQGNNEKLFF. The chain employs TRBV19 and TRBJ1-4; 9 nucleotides align to TRBD1. Germline CDR1 is LNHDA and CDR2 is SQIVND (reference sequence). The CDR3 length is 15 residues. Trimming at V came to 4 bases and at J to 4 bases, leaving 4 bases not matched to a gene.

The CDR3, as DNA: TGCGCCAGCAGCCAAAGGGAGGTTGGAGATACGCAGTATTTT. Its protein product is CASSQREVGDTQYF. This chain joins TRBV4-1 and TRBJ2-3, with D maybe TRBD2 (6 bases). V lost 2 bases and J 5 bases, leaving 11 bases between the germline ends. The CDR3 is 14 amino acids. Germline assignment: CDR1 MGHRA and CDR2 YSYEKL.

The rearrangement links TRBV19 to TRBJ1-1; D possibly corresponds to TRBD1 (6 bases). Trimming removed 6 bases at V and 7 bases at J, with 15 bases between. The CDR3 is 13 residues long. Germline CDR1 LNHDA, CDR2 SQIVND (reference sequence). The CDR3 loop reads CASSDDWTVEAFF. The CDR3 nucleotides are TGTGCCAGTAGCGACGATTGGACAGTTGAAGCTTTCTTT.

The chain has TRBV11-3 and TRBJ1-2; D might be TRBD1 (5 bases). V lost 5 bases and J lost 3, with 22 bases in between. Germline values: CDR1 SGHNT, CDR2 YENEEA. The CDR3 is 17 residues long. CDR3 bases: TGTGCCAGCAGCCTTCAGTTTTTCAGGGCGGGGGACTATGGCTACACCTTC. Protein: CASSLQFFRAGDYGYTF.

The gene calls are TRBV10-1 and TRBJ1-1; TRBD1 aligns across 9 bases. CDR3 length: 23 residues. J lost 4 bases, V lost 8 bases, and 35 bases had no gene match. CDR1 is WNHNN and CDR2 is SYGVQD in the germline V gene (reference sequence). The CDR3: CASPGRWVGDRESASPGGTEAFF. In nucleotides, the CDR3 is TGCGCCAGCCCCGGTCGGTGGGTAGGGGACAGGGAAAGCGCGAGCCCTGGTGGCACTGAAGCTTTCTTT.

The rearrangement uses TRBV4-2 and TRBJ1-4, with D tentatively TRBD1 (5 bases). With 5 bases removed from V and 7 bases from J, the gap between germline ends came to 20 bases. The CDR3 loop spans 16 amino acids. Germline CDR1 reads LGHNA; CDR2 reads YNFKEQ. In DNA form, the CDR3 reads TGTGCCAGCAGCGGAGACAGCTCACCTAGAGGTGAAAAACTGTTTTTT. Translated: CASSGDSSPRGEKLFF.

CDR3 amino acids: CASSQDRDTYPAGNTIYF. In DNA, the CDR3 is TGCGCCAGCAGCCAAGACCGCGACACCTACCCCGCCGGAAACACCATATATTTT. The chain carries TRBV4-1 and TRBJ1-3, with no clear D. Germline values: CDR1 MGHRA, CDR2 YSYEKL. The CDR3 is 18 residues long. The V end was cut by 0 bases, the J end by 4 bases, with 19 bases between.

The chain carries TRBV6-2 or TRBV6-3 and TRBJ2-4; possible D gene TRBD1, 5 bases. The CDR3 is made up of 15 amino acids. Germline CDR1 MNHEY, CDR2 SVGEGT. Trimming removed 6 bases at V and 0 bases at J, with 12 bases between. CDR3 nucleotide sequence: TGTGCCAGCAGCCCTCAGGGCCTAGCCAAAAACATTCAGTACTTC. Protein sequence: CASSPQGLAKNIQYF.

The chain joins TRBV4-1 to TRBJ1-3, with D possibly matching TRBD1 (6 bases). The V and J ends lost 0 bases and 0 bases respectively, with 9 bases between them. This CDR3 has 16 amino acids. CDR1 and CDR2 from the germline V gene are MGHRA and YSYEKL. The CDR3 here is CASSQDQGNSGNTIYF. CDR3 bases: TGCGCCAGCAGCCAAGATCAGGGGAACTCTGGAAACACCATATATTTT.

This sequence joins TRBV5-5 and TRBJ1-2, with TRBD1 as a possible D gene (6 bases). The V gene's germline CDR1 is SGHKS and CDR2 YYEKEE (reference sequence). V was pared by 5 bases and J by 4 bases, with 15 bases between. CDR3 length equals 14 residues. This chain's CDR3 is CASSHTGLAYGYTF. The DNA of the CDR3 is TGTGCCAGCAGTCACACAGGGTTAGCCTATGGCTACACCTTC.

The chain carries TRBV11-3 and TRBJ1-1; TRBD1 agrees at 7 bases. Germline V lookup: CDR1 SGHNT, CDR2 YENEEA. The V segment lost 5 bases and the J segment 1 base; nucleotides outside the gene matches: 4. The CDR3 is 14 amino acids. The CDR3 here is CASSQGQKNTEAFF. The CDR3 DNA is TGTGCCAGCAGCCAGGGACAGAAGAACACTGAAGCTTTCTTT.

This chain uses TRBV3-1 (or the pseudogene TRBV3-2) with TRBJ2-7, with D perhaps TRBD2 (6 bases). The germline V and J ends were trimmed by 4 bases and 6 bases, with 19 bases remaining between them. Germline values: CDR1 LGHDT, CDR2 YNNKEL (reference sequence). The CDR3 length is 15 residues. In DNA form, the CDR3 reads TGTGCCAGCAGCCCAAGGTCTGGAGAGGGAGGCGAGCAGTACTTC. Translation gives CASSPRSGEGGEQYF.

This sequence joins TRBV18 and TRBJ1-2, with a tentative D call TRBD1 (5 bases). Germline CDR1 KGHSH, CDR2 LQKENI. The V and J ends lost 0 bases and 2 bases respectively, with 16 bases between them. The CDR3 runs to 17 residues. CDR3 DNA: TGTGCCAGCTCACCACCAAGGGGCCCAACTGTGAACTATGGCTACACCTTC. Translation gives CASSPPRGPTVNYGYTF. The whole variable domain, filled in from reference TRBV18 and TRBJ1-2, reads NAGVMQNPRHLVRRRGQEARLRCSPMKGHSHVYWYRQLPEEGLKFMVYLQKENIIDESGMPKERFSAEFPKEGPSILRIQQVVRGDSAAYFCASSPPRGPTVNYGYTFGSGTRLTVV.

J is TRBJ2-6 and V is TRBV5-4, with D uncertain. The CDR3 contains 17 residues. The germline V and J ends were trimmed by 0 bases and 0 bases, with 10 bases remaining between them. Germline V gives CDR1 SGHNT, CDR2 YYREEE (reference sequence). For the CDR3, the DNA is TGTGCCAGCAGCTTGGCCCGGGTATACTCTGGGGCCAACGTCCTGACTTTC. Amino acid sequence: CASSLARVYSGANVLTF.

The J gene is TRBJ1-5, the V gene TRBV6-2 or TRBV6-3; perhaps TRBD1 as D (6 bases). The germline gives CDR1 MNHEY, CDR2 SVGEGT. V was clipped by 6 bases and J by 0 bases, with 21 bases between them. The CDR3 consists of 18 residues. In DNA form, the CDR3 reads TGTGCCAGCAGCTCCCGAGGGGGGGCAGGATATAGCAATCAGCCCCAGCATTTT. Amino acids: CASSSRGGAGYSNQPQHF.

With respect to this clone: Other DNA sequences in the sample encode the same CDR3. The rearrangement links TRBV7-9 to TRBJ2-5, with TRBD1 matching 7 bases. The CDR3 is made up of 15 amino acids. The germline gives CDR1 SEHNR, CDR2 FQNEAQ (reference sequence). V lost 0 bases, J lost 1 base, and 2 bases stayed unmatched. The CDR3 nucleotides read TGTGCCAGCAGCTTAGCCCGACAGGGCCAAGAGACCCAGTACTTC. Encoded protein: CASSLARQGQETQYF.

The CDR3 DNA reads as TGTGCCAGTAGTGTCCTTGGGTTCACAGATACGCAGTATTTT. Encoded protein: CASSVLGFTDTQYF. The chain combines TRBV19 with TRBJ2-3, with D hard to call. V was pared by 5 bases and J by 2 bases, with 11 bases between. The CDR3 extends over 14 amino acids. CDR1 and CDR2 (germline): LNHDA, SQIVND (reference sequence).

The rearrangement uses TRBV1 and TRBJ2-2; the table names TRBD2, a call not compared with the DNA. TRBV1 is flagged as a pseudogene. The CDR3 loop spans 18 amino acids. Here the CDR3 reads CTSSQDRSSGGRTGELFF. CDR3 in DNA: TGCACCAGCAGCCAAGATCGATCGAGCGGGGGGAGAACCGGGGAGCTGTTTTTT.

The chain links TRBV6-6 to TRBJ1-1, with a tentative D call TRBD1 (6 bases). Trimming cost V 4 bases and J 3 bases, with 12 bases left between them. The CDR3 runs to 14 residues. The germline V gene has CDR1 MNHNY and CDR2 SVGAGI (reference sequence). The CDR3 coding sequence is TGTGCCAGCAGTTCTTTACAGGGTGACACTGAAGCTTTCTTT. Its protein is CASSSLQGDTEAFF.

The rearrangement joins TRBV7-9 to TRBJ2-5, with 7 bases matching TRBD1. CDR3 length: 15 residues. Trimming cost V 4 bases and J 4 bases; bases outside gene matches: 9. Germline CDR1 is SEHNR and CDR2 is FQNEAQ (reference sequence). The CDR3 region is CASSSTTTGAETQYF. The DNA for the CDR3 is TGTGCCAGCAGCTCAACTACAACAGGGGCAGAGACCCAGTACTTC. Full variable domain (missing parts from reference TRBV7-9 and TRBJ2-5): DTGVSQNPRHKITKRGQNVTFRCDPISEHNRLYWYRQTLGQGPEFLTYFQNEAQLEKSRLLSDRFSAERPKGSFSTLEIQRTEQGDSAMYLCASSSTTTGAETQYFGPGTRLLVL.

This clone was counted once. V is TRBV11-2 and J is TRBJ2-3, with 7 bases identical to TRBD1. The CDR3 length is 16 residues. Trimming at V came to 5 bases and at J to 0 bases, leaving 8 bases not matched to a gene. CDR1 SGHAT and CDR2 FQNNGV come from the germline V gene. The CDR3 bases are TGTGCCAGCAGCAAGGTGACAGGGTTAAGCACAGATACGCAGTATTTT. This gives the protein CASSKVTGLSTDTQYF.

The chain has TRBV19 and TRBJ1-5, with D perhaps TRBD1 (6 bases). Trimming stripped 5 bases from V and 7 bases from J, with 12 bases between. The length of the CDR3 is 13 residues. The germline gives CDR1 LNHDA, CDR2 SQIVND (reference sequence). The chain's CDR3 is CASSRTEQQPQHF. The CDR3 nucleotides are TGTGCCAGTAGTCGGACAGAGCAACAGCCCCAGCATTTT.

This chain connects TRBV10-1 to TRBJ1-4; D gene unclear. V shed 2 bases and J shed 4 bases, with 5 bases lying between them. This CDR3 is 13 amino acids long. In germline, CDR1 is WNHNN, CDR2 SYGVQD (reference sequence). Here the CDR3 DNA reads TGCGCCAGCAGTGAGACCGATAATGAAAAACTGTTTTTT. Translating it yields CASSETDNEKLFF.

This clone was found once. The chain has TRBV19 and TRBJ2-1, with 9 bases fitting TRBD2. Germline CDR1 reads LNHDA; CDR2 reads SQIVND (reference sequence). The trim removed 4 bases at V and 8 bases at J, leaving 12 bases unmatched. The CDR3 spans 16 residues. The DNA for the CDR3 is TGTGCCAGTAGTACTAGTCCGGGCGGGGGGGCTTATGAGCAGTTCTTC. It is translated as CASSTSPGGGAYEQFF.

The CDR3 here is CASTFRAGAYEQYF. As DNA, the CDR3 is TGTGCCAGTACCTTCCGGGCAGGGGCCTACGAGCAGTACTTC. The chain uses TRBV19 and TRBJ2-7, with D tentatively TRBD1 (6 bases). Trimming shortened V by 7 bases and J by 2 bases, and 15 bases separated the two germline ends. Looked up from germline, CDR1 is LNHDA and CDR2 is SQIVND (reference sequence). The CDR3 is 14 residues long.

This rearrangement joins TRBV9 to TRBJ1-2; 9 bases agree with TRBD1. The CDR3 runs to 15 residues. Germline V gives CDR1 SGDLS, CDR2 YYNGEE. V dropped 4 bases and J dropped 8; count of bases not matched to a gene: 12. The CDR3 is CASSPGGTGNSGYTF. The CDR3 DNA reads as TGTGCCAGCAGCCCCGGGGGGACAGGGAATAGCGGCTACACCTTC. The entire variable domain, with the rest obtained from reference TRBV9 and TRBJ1-2, is as follows: DSGVTQTPKHLITATGQRVTLRCSPRSGDLSVYWYQQSLDQGLQFLIQYYNGEERAKGNILERFSAQQFPDLHSELNLSSLELGDSALYFCASSPGGTGNSGYTFGSGTRLTVV.

V usage is TRBV6-5 and J usage is TRBJ2-3, with 8 bases fitting TRBD2. Germline CDR1 MNHEY, CDR2 SVGAGI. The CDR3 is made up of 16 amino acids. After removal of 2 bases from V and 6 bases from J, the junction contained 10 bases not matched to a gene. The CDR3 loop reads CASSYRTGGAGDTQYF. CDR3 DNA sequence: TGTGCCAGCAGTTACCGGACGGGGGGGGCTGGGGATACGCAGTATTTT.